This T cell receptor (beta chain) was found in a study of OX40 agonist ivuxolimab in advanced cancers. The data were produced by immunoSEQ multiplex PCR, yet TCRdb's version contains in-frame clones alone and is incomplete. This sample has roughly 7,000 clones; around 70% occur once, and the top ten carry 18%. J gave up 4 bases and V 4 bases, and 6 bases lay outside the gene matches. CDR3 length: 15 amino acids. Per the germline V gene, CDR1 is LGHNA and CDR2 is YNFKEQ. By proportion, this clone is medium-sized (0.01 to 0.1%). V and J are TRBV4-2 and TRBJ1-3; 8 nucleotides agree with TRBD1. This receptor was identified in an adult with an advanced solid tumor such as melanoma, head and neck, liver or kidney cancer. Source: CD4+ or CD8+ T cells sorted from blood, taken in a trial of the OX40 agonist ivuxolimab. The CDR3 DNA reads as TGTGCCAGCAGCCTCGGACAGGGCGAGGGAAACACCATATATTTT. Translating it yields CASSLGQGEGNTIYF.